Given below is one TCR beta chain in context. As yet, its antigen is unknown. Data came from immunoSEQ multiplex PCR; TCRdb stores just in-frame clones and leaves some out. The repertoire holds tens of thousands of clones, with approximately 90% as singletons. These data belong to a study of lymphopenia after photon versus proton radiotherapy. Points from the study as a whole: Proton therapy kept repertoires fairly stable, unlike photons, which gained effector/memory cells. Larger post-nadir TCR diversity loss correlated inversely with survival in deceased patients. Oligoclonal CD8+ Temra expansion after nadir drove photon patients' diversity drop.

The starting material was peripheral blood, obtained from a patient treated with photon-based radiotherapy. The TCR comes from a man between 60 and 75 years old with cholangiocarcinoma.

CDR3 DNA sequence: TGCAGTGCTGCCGGGACAGATGGCTACACCTTC. Translation: CSAAGTDGYTF. The rearrangement links TRBV20-1 to TRBJ1-2, with 7 bases matching TRBD1. The V and J ends lost 5 bases and 6 bases, in that order; junction bases with no gene match: 3. The CDR3 has 11 amino acids. Germline lookup yields CDR1 DFQATT and CDR2 SNEGSKA (reference sequence).